The 21 T cell receptor beta chains reported below all come from one sample, sequenced in a study of blood T cells in healthy people across ages. A J-beta primer mix and a sample-barcoded 5' primer were used in a second PCR of about 7 to 12 cycles. A single record per CDR3 protein comes from TCRdb applying MiXCR to the 5' RACE reads. The sample includes roughly 2 million distinct CDR3 sequences, around 50% seen only once; the top ten take around 2.1%. The source material was blood. The origin of the receptors is a woman in her thirties or forties in good health.

This clonotype was counted a single time. The J gene is TRBJ1-6, the V gene TRBV29-1, with D uncertain. With 6 bases removed from V and 6 bases from J, the gap between germline ends came to 9 bases. Germline-derived CDR1 and CDR2 are SQVTM and ANQGSEA. This CDR3 contains 12 residues. The chain's CDR3 is CSVLFGNSPLHF. The CDR3 DNA follows: TGCAGCGTATTGTTCGGTAATTCACCCCTCCACTTT.

This clonotype was picked up a small number of times. The chain recombines TRBV5-1 with TRBJ2-3, with D possibly called TRBD1 or TRBD2 (6 bases each). The CDR3 contains 16 residues. Germline CDR1 SGHRS, CDR2 YFSETQ. V was cut by 0 bases and J by 3 bases, with 14 bases left in between. The CDR3 spells CASSLVPGANTDTQYF. The CDR3 DNA reads TGCGCCAGCAGCTTGGTCCCGGGGGCGAATACAGATACGCAGTATTTT.

This chain connects TRBV7-2 to TRBJ2-3; 8 nucleotides align to TRBD1. CDR1 and CDR2 from the germline V gene are SGHTA and FQGNSA. The CDR3 is made up of 16 amino acids. V gave up 5 bases and J gave up 5 bases; unmatched junction bases: 12. CDR3 sequence (DNA): TGTGCCAGCAGCCGCTTCCGGACAGGGCAAGGAGATACGCAGTATTTT. This codes for CASSRFRTGQGDTQYF.

This clonotype came up a few times. The rearrangement joins TRBV20-1 to TRBJ2-5, with TRBD2 matching over 7 bases. This CDR3 region has 14 residues. Germline V gives CDR1 DFQATT, CDR2 SNEGSKA (reference sequence). Trimming at V came to 3 bases and at J to 2 bases, leaving 6 bases not matched to a gene. CDR3 nucleotides: TGCAGTGCTAGGGGTGGACTAGGACAAGAGACCCAGTACTTC. As protein: CSARGGLGQETQYF.

This chain uses TRBV3-1 with TRBJ2-5; possibly TRBD1 for D (6 bases). The DNA end is more similar to TRBJ2-7, so the J call may be wrong. The germline gives CDR1 LGHDT, CDR2 YNNKEL (reference sequence). The CDR3 is made up of 15 amino acids. The CDR3 coding sequence is TGTGCCAGCAGAGAATGGCGCAGGGGCAGGTACGAGCAGTACTTC. Translating it yields CASREWRRGRYEQYF.

V gene TRBV20-1 combines with J gene TRBJ2-5, with 7 bases that match TRBD1. Trimming cost V 3 bases and J 1 base; bases outside gene matches: 8. Germline CDR1 and CDR2: DFQATT and SNEGSKA (reference sequence). The CDR3 is made up of 15 amino acids. CDR3 coding DNA: TGCAGTGCTAGCGGAGCGCCAGGGGGCCAAGAGACCCAGTACTTC. This translates into CSASGAPGGQETQYF.

The CDR3 sequence: CASSLRAGGTYGEQYF. The CDR3 DNA follows: TGTGCCAGCAGTCTTCGAGCGGGGGGGACATACGGGGAGCAGTACTTC. The chain recombines TRBV12-3 or TRBV12-4 with TRBJ2-5; 10 bases match TRBD2. V dropped 5 bases and J dropped 11; count of bases not matched to a gene: 17. This CDR3 region has 16 residues.

This chain links TRBV6-5 with TRBJ2-6, with TRBD1 matching 7 bases. The germline gives CDR1 MNHEY, CDR2 SVGAGI. V dropped 5 bases and J dropped 5; count of bases not matched to a gene: 6. The CDR3 runs 15 residues. Here the CDR3 reads CASSRDSGWANVLTF. The CDR3 nucleotides are TGTGCCAGCAGTCGGGACAGCGGTTGGGCCAACGTCCTGACTTTC.

CDR3 loop: CASSVEIEVNTEAFF. The CDR3 nucleotides are TGTGCCAGCAGCGTAGAAATAGAAGTGAACACTGAAGCTTTCTTT. V and J are TRBV9 and TRBJ1-1; D is unresolved. The CDR3 has 15 amino acids. The V end was cut by 0 bases, the J end by 0 bases, with 9 bases between. Germline loops: CDR1 SGDLS, CDR2 YYNGEE.

This chain uses TRBV7-8 with TRBJ2-3; D gene ambiguous. Trimming left V 3 bases short and J 6 bases short, with 13 bases between. This CDR3 contains 14 residues. Germline V gene sequence: CDR1 SGHVS, CDR2 FQNEAQ. The CDR3 DNA follows: TGTGCCAGCAGCTTGAATGCCGGGTTGGATACGCAGTATTTT. It codes for CASSLNAGLDTQYF.

About this clonotype: This likely comes from a read error, as the CDR3 has no conserved phenylalanine or tryptophan at its end. This chain connects TRBV20-1 to TRBJ2-1; 9 positions agree with TRBD1. The CDR3 has 13 amino acids. Germline V gene lookup returns CDR1 DFQATT and CDR2 SNEGSKA (reference sequence). V trimming: 4 bases; J trimming: 7 bases; junction bases outside the gene matches: 5. CDR3 region: CSATGTGRNEQFI. The DNA for the CDR3 is TGCAGTGCTACCGGGACAGGGAGAAATGAGCAGTTCATC.

Note on this clonotype: One end of the junction is discordant with germline, which a read error may explain. This chain links TRBV27 with TRBJ2-5; D possibly corresponds to TRBD2 (6 bases). Germline assignment: CDR1 MNHEY and CDR2 SMNVEV (reference sequence). The CDR3 has 15 residues. CDR3 nucleotide sequence: TGTGCCAGCAGCGGGGGAGCTTCAAGCCAAGGGACCCAGTACTTC. Amino acids: CASSGGASSQGTQYF.

J is TRBJ1-6 and V is TRBV6-5, with D unclear. Germline V gives CDR1 MNHEY, CDR2 SVGAGI. V was trimmed by 0 bases and J by 7 bases, leaving 13 bases between them. The CDR3 spans 16 residues. The CDR3 here is CASSYSGFVQNSPLHF. CDR3 coding DNA: TGTGCCAGCAGTTACTCGGGATTTGTCCAGAATTCACCCCTCCACTTT.

V is TRBV12-3 or TRBV12-4 and J is TRBJ2-1; D ambiguous. This CDR3 spans 15 amino acids. The V and J ends lost 6 bases and 4 bases respectively, with 16 bases between them. The CDR3 DNA sequence: TGTGCCAGCAGACCCCCGGTGGCGGATTACAATGAGCAGTTCTTC. Protein sequence: CASRPPVADYNEQFF.

This clonotype was detected only a few times. V gene TRBV29-1 combines with J gene TRBJ2-1, with D possibly matching TRBD2 (5 bases). Germline V CDR1 and CDR2: SQVTM, ANQGSEA. There are 12 residues in the CDR3. V dropped 7 bases and J dropped 8 bases, with 15 bases sitting between them. The CDR3 DNA reads as TGCAGCGCCACCCGGGGAGTCGATGAGCAGTTCTTC. This gives the protein CSATRGVDEQFF.

The J gene is TRBJ2-7, the V gene TRBV9; D might be TRBD2 (7 bases). The germline gives CDR1 SGDLS, CDR2 YYNGEE. The germline V and J ends were trimmed by 4 bases and 3 bases, with 14 bases remaining between them. This CDR3 has 14 residues. The CDR3 spells CASSSLGGGYEQYF. CDR3 DNA: TGTGCCAGCAGCTCCCTAGGGGGGGGCTACGAGCAGTACTTC.

This clonotype was seen more than once but under ten times. The genes are TRBV7-9 and TRBJ1-2; 11 nucleotides agree with TRBD1. The J segment lost 4 bases and the V segment lost 5 bases, leaving 6 bases of the junction unmatched. Germline V gene sequence: CDR1 SEHNR, CDR2 FQNEAQ (reference sequence). CDR3 size: 15 residues. CDR3 loop: CASSIGQGAFYGYTF. The CDR3 DNA sequence: TGTGCCAGCAGCATTGGACAGGGGGCGTTCTATGGCTACACCTTC. Full variable domain (outside the CDR3, taken from reference TRBV7-9 and TRBJ1-2): DTGVSQNPRHKITKRGQNVTFRCDPISEHNRLYWYRQTLGQGPEFLTYFQNEAQLEKSRLLSDRFSAERPKGSFSTLEIQRTEQGDSAMYLCASSIGQGAFYGYTFGSGTRLTVV.

This rearrangement joins TRBV10-3 to TRBJ1-2; tentatively, D is TRBD1 (5 bases). Germline values: CDR1 ENHRY, CDR2 SYGVKD. V was shortened by 3 bases and J by 5 bases, with 13 bases between the two germline ends. The CDR3 totals 14 residues. The CDR3 region is CAISELKGTYGYTF. CDR3 coding DNA: TGTGCCATCAGTGAACTGAAAGGGACGTATGGCTACACCTTC.

The J gene is TRBJ2-1, the V gene TRBV28; D is possibly TRBD1 or TRBD2 (5 bases each). Trimming left V 5 bases short and J 9 bases short, with 14 bases between. This CDR3 is built from 13 residues. The V gene's germline CDR1 is MDHEN and CDR2 SYDVKM. The CDR3: CASSAGGYGEQFF. CDR3 DNA: TGTGCCAGCAGTGCTGGGGGATATGGTGAGCAGTTCTTC.

The rearrangement links TRBV25-1 to TRBJ2-5; TRBD1 matches 8 bases. The germline CDR1 and CDR2 sequences are MGHDK and SYGVNS. The ends lost 4 bases at V and 4 bases at J; junction bases unmatched: 8. This CDR3 contains 15 residues. The CDR3 coding sequence is TGTGCCAGCAGTGTAGGACAGGGATCCGGAGAGACCCAGTACTTC. Its protein is CASSVGQGSGETQYF.

The genes are TRBV29-1 and TRBJ2-2; D possibly uses TRBD1 or TRBD2 (5 bases each). The CDR3 is made up of 13 amino acids. Per the germline V gene, CDR1 is SQVTM and CDR2 is ANQGSEA. The germline V and J ends were trimmed by 6 bases and 7 bases, with 15 bases remaining between them. CDR3 DNA: TGCAGCGTCCTGGGGGAGAGTAACGGGGAGCTGTTTTTT. This translates into CSVLGESNGELFF.